Sequencing of this TCR beta chain was carried out in a study of cytomegalovirus exposure and HLA in healthy donors. Regarding the study as a whole: Reportedly, a later analysis found an Asian-associated ancestry cluster had fewer N-insertions than the roughly 630-donor mean.

This clone has only a few counts. The antigen remains unidentified. Other DNA sequences within the sample encode an identical CDR3. The V and J ends lost 1 base and 2 bases respectively, with 6 bases between them. Germline V gene sequence: CDR1 SGHRS, CDR2 YFSETQ. This CDR3 is 13 amino acids long. PCR was performed using 60 Vbeta and 13 Jbeta primers. Clones were read by immunoSEQ multiplex PCR, and TCRdb kept only the in-frame ones, dropping some. The sample carries 120,000 to 150,000 clones, less than 10% recorded once. Donors in the study were healthy people who gave bone marrow. This TCR derives from a male donor in good health and CMV-seronegative. Input material: PBMCs. V gene TRBV5-1 combines with J gene TRBJ1-1; D uncertain. Here the CDR3 reads CASSLQENTEAFF. The CDR3 bases are TGCGCCAGCAGCTTGCAGGAAAACACTGAAGCTTTCTTT.